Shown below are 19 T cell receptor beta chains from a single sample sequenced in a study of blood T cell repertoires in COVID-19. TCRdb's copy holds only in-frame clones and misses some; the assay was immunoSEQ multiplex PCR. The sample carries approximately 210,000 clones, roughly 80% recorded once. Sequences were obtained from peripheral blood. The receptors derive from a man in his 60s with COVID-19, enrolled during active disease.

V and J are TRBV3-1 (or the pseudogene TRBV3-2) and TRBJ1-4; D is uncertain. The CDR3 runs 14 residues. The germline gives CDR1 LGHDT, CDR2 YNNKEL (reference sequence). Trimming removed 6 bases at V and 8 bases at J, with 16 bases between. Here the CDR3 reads CASSRVWRGEKLFF. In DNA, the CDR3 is TGTGCCAGCAGTCGAGTTTGGAGAGGCGAAAAACTGTTTTTT.

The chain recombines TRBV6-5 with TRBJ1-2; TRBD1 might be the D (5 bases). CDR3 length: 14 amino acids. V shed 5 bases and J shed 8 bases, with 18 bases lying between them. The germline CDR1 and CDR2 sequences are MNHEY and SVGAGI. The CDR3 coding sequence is TGTGCCAGCAGTCCTACTACAGGATCCCAGGGCTACACCTTC. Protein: CASSPTTGSQGYTF.

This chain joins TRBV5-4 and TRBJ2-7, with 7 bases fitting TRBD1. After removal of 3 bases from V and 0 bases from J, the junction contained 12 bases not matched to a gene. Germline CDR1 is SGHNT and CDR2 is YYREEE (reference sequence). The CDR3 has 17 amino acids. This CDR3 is CASSSIDRDSFSYEQYF. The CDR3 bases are TGTGCCAGCAGCTCTATAGACCGGGACAGCTTCTCCTACGAGCAGTACTTC.

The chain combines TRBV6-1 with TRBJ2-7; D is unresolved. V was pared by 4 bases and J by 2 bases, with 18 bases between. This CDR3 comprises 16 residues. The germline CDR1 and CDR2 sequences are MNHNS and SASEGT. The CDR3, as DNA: TGTGCCAGCAGTGCGATGAAGGCAGGTTTCACCTACGAGCAGTACTTC. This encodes CASSAMKAGFTYEQYF.

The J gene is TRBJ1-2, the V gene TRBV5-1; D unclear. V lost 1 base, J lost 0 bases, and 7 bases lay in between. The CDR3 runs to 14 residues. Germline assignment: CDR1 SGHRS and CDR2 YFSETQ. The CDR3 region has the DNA TGCGCCAGCAGCTTGAGCGCGGCTAACTATGGCTACACCTTC. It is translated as CASSLSAANYGYTF. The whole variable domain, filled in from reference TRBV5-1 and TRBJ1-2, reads KAGVTQTPRYLIKTRGQQVTLSCSPISGHRSVSWYQQTPGQGLQFLFEYFSETQRNKGNFPGRFSGRQFSNSRSEMNVSTLELGDSALYLCASSLSAANYGYTFGSGTRLTVV.

The CDR3 spells CASSLARQGAGEQFF. As DNA, the CDR3 is TGTGCCAGCAGCTTGGCAAGGCAGGGGGCGGGTGAGCAGTTCTTC. V usage is TRBV5-4 and J usage is TRBJ2-1, with 8 bases matching TRBD1. Germline V lookup: CDR1 SGHNT, CDR2 YYREEE (reference sequence). Trimming removed 0 bases from V and 9 bases from J; junction bases left unmatched: 8. The length of the CDR3 is 15 residues.

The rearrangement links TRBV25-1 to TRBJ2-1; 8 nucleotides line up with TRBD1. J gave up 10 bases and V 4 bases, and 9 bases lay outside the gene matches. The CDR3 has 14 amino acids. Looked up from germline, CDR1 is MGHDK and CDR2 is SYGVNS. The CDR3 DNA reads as TGTGCCAGCAGTGGACGGGCGACAGGGGACGAGCAGTTCTTC. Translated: CASSGRATGDEQFF.

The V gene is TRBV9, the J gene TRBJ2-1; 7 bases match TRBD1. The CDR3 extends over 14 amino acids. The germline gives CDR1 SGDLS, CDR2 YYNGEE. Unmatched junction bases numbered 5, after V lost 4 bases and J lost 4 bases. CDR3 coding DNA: TGTGCCAGCAGCCATGGGACAGAATACAATGAGCAGTTCTTC. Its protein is CASSHGTEYNEQFF. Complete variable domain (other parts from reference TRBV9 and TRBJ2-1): DSGVTQTPKHLITATGQRVTLRCSPRSGDLSVYWYQQSLDQGLQFLIQYYNGEERAKGNILERFSAQQFPDLHSELNLSSLELGDSALYFCASSHGTEYNEQFFGPGTRLTVL.

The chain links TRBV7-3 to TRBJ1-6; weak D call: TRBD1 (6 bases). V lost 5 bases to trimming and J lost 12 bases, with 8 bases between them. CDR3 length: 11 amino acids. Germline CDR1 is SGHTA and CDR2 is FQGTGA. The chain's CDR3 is CASSRGGPLHF. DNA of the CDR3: TGTGCCAGCAGCCGAGGGGGACCCCTCCACTTT.

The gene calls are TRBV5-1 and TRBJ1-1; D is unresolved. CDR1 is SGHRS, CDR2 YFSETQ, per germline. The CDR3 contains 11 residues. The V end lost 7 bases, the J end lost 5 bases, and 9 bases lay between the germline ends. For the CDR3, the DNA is TGCGCCAGCCGCTCGGGGACTGAAGCTTTCTTT. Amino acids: CASRSGTEAFF.

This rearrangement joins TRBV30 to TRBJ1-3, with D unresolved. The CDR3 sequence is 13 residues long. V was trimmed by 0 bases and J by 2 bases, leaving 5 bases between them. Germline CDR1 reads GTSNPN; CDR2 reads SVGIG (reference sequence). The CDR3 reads CAWSVGAGNTIYF. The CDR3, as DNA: TGTGCCTGGAGTGTTGGAGCTGGAAACACCATATATTTT.

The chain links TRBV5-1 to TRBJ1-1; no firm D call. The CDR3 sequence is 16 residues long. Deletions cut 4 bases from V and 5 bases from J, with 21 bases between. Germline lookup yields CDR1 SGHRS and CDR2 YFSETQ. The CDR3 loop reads CASSLVGMRLETEAFF. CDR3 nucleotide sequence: TGCGCCAGCAGCCTAGTGGGGATGAGACTAGAGACTGAAGCTTTCTTT.

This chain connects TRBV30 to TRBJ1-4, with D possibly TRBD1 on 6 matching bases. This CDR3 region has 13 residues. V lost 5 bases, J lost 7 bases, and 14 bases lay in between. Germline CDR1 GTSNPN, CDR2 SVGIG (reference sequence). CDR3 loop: CAWSRGGSEKLFF. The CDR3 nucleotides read TGTGCCTGGTCTAGGGGGGGAAGTGAAAAACTGTTTTTT.

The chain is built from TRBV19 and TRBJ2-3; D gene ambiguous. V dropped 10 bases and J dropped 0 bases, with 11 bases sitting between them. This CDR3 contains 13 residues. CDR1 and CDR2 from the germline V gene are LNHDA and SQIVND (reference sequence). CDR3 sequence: CATAPRSTDTQYF. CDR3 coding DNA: TGTGCCACCGCGCCGAGGAGCACAGATACGCAGTATTTT.

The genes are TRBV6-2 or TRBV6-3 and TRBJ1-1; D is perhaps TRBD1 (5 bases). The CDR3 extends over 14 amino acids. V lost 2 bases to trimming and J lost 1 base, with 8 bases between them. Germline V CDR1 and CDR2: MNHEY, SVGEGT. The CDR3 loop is CASSYVGGNTEAFF. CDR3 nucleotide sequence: TGTGCCAGCAGTTACGTCGGGGGGAACACTGAAGCTTTCTTT.

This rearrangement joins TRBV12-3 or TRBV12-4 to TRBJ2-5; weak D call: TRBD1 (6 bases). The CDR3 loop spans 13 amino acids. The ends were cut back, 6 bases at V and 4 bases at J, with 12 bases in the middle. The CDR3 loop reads CASRGAPGETQYF. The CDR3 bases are TGTGCCAGCAGGGGGGCCCCGGGAGAGACCCAGTACTTC.

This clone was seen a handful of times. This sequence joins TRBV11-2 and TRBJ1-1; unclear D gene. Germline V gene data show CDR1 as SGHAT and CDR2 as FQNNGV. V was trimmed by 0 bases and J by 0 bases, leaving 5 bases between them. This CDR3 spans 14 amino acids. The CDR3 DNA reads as TGTGCCAGCAGCTTAGAACCTATGAACACTGAAGCTTTCTTT. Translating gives CASSLEPMNTEAFF.

The CDR3 reads CASTKHSGGYEKLFF. CDR3 nucleotide sequence: TGTGCCAGCACTAAACACAGTGGGGGGTACGAAAAACTGTTTTTT. The chain couples TRBV6-5 to TRBJ1-4, with D maybe TRBD1 (5 bases). The CDR3 has 15 residues. Trimming shortened V by 7 bases and J by 8 bases, and 20 bases separated the two germline ends. The V gene's germline CDR1 is MNHEY and CDR2 SVGAGI.

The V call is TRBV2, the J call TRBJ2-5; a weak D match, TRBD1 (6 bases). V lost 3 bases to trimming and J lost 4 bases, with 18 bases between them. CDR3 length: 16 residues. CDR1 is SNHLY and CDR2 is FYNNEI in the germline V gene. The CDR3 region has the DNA TGTGCCAGCAGTGAGGGCAGGGGACGGGTTCTAGAGACCCAGTACTTC. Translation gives CASSEGRGRVLETQYF.